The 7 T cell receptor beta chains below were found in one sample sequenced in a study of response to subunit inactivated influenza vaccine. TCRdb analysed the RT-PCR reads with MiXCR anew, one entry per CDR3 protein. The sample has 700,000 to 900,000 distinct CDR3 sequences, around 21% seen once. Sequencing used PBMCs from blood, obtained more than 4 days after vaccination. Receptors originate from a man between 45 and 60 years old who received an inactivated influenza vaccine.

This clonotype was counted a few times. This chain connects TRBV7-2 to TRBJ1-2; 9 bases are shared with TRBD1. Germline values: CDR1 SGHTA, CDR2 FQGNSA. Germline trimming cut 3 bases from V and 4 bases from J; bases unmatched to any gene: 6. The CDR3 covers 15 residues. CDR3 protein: CASSFLGQGLYGYTF. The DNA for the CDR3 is TGTGCCAGCAGCTTCCTGGGACAGGGCCTCTATGGCTACACCTTC.

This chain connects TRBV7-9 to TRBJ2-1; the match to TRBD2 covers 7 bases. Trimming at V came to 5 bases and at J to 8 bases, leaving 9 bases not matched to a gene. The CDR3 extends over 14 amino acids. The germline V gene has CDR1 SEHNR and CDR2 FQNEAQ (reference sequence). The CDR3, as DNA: TGTGCCAGCAGCCGCGGGGGACCCTGGGATGAGCAGTTCTTC. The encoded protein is CASSRGGPWDEQFF.

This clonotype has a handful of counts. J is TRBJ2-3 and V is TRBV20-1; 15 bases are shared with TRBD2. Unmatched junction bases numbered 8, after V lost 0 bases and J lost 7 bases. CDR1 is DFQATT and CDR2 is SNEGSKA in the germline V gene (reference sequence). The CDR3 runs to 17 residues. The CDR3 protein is CSARDLGLAGGPHTQYF. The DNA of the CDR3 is TGCAGTGCTAGAGACCTCGGACTAGCGGGAGGGCCCCATACGCAGTATTTT.

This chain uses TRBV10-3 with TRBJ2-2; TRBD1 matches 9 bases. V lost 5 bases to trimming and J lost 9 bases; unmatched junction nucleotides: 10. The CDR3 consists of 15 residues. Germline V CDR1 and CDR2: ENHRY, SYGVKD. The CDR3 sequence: CAISQPPGTGRELFF. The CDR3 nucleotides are TGTGCCATCAGTCAGCCTCCCGGGACAGGGAGGGAGCTGTTTTTT.

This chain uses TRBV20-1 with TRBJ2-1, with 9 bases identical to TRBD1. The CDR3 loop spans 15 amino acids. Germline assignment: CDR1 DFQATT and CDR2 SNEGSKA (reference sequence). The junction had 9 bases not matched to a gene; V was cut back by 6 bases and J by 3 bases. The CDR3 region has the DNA TGCAGTGCCCGGGACAGGGAAGAATACTACAATGAGCAGTTCTTC. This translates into CSARDREEYYNEQFF.

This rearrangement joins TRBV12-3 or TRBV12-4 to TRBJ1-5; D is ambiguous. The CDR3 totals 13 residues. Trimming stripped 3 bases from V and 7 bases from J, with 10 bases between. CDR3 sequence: CASSFLSQQPQHF. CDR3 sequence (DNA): TGTGCCAGCAGTTTTTTAAGTCAGCAGCCCCAGCATTTT.

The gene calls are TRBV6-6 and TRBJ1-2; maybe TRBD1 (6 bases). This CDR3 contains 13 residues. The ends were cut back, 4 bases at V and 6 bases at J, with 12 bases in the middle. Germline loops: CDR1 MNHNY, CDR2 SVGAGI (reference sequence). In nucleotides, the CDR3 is TGTGCCAGCAGTTTCACAGGGAAAAATGGCTACACCTTC. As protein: CASSFTGKNGYTF.